This passage covers 9 T cell receptor beta chains from one sample sequenced in a study of OX40 agonist ivuxolimab in advanced cancers. TCRdb's table, derived via immunoSEQ multiplex PCR, lists solely in-frame clones and lacks some. The table records 65,000 to 80,000 clones, roughly 84% of them present only once. Sequenced here: CD4+ or CD8+ T cells sorted from blood, sampled in a trial of the OX40 agonist ivuxolimab. All receptors come from an adult with an advanced solid tumor such as melanoma, head and neck, liver or kidney cancer.

The genes are TRBV10-3 and TRBJ1-5; a weak D match, TRBD1 (6 bases). This CDR3 comprises 13 residues. Germline assignment: CDR1 ENHRY and CDR2 SYGVKD. V was clipped by 10 bases and J by 4 bases, with 14 bases between them. This chain's CDR3 is CATGLGANQPQHF. The CDR3 bases are TGTGCCACTGGGTTGGGGGCGAATCAGCCCCAGCATTTT.

This clone appeared a single time. V gene TRBV5-8 combines with J gene TRBJ1-4, with TRBD1 as a possible D gene (5 bases). The germline V gene has CDR1 SGHTS and CDR2 YDEGEE. Trimming pared 6 bases from V and 10 bases from J, leaving 31 bases between. CDR3 length equals 18 residues. CDR3 loop: CASNLNPDPQQVGGKLFF. CDR3 sequence (DNA): TGTGCCAGCAACCTCAACCCTGATCCACAACAAGTGGGGGGAAAACTGTTTTTT.

The chain couples TRBV18 to TRBJ2-5, with D possibly matching TRBD2 (6 bases). The CDR3 runs 13 residues. Germline V lookup: CDR1 KGHSH, CDR2 LQKENI. Trimming took off 2 bases at V and 5 bases at J, with 9 bases between the two ends. The DNA for the CDR3 is TGTGCCAGCTCACCAGGGGGAGGCGAGACCCAGTACTTC. Amino acid sequence: CASSPGGGETQYF.

This chain joins TRBV28 and TRBJ1-3, with 8 bases aligning to TRBD1. The trim removed 7 bases at V and 0 bases at J, leaving 8 bases unmatched. The germline gives CDR1 MDHEN, CDR2 SYDVKM. The CDR3 runs to 16 residues. The DNA for the CDR3 is TGTGCCAGCAACAAATCAGGGGGCCCCTCTGGAAACACCATATATTTT. Amino acids: CASNKSGGPSGNTIYF. The complete variable domain, with remaining parts taken from reference TRBV28 and TRBJ1-3, reads DVKVTQSSRYLVKRTGEKVFLECVQDMDHENMFWYRQDPGLGLRLIYFSYDVKMKEKGDIPEGYSVSREKKERFSLILESASTNQTSMYLCASNKSGGPSGNTIYFGEGSWLTVV.

This chain connects TRBV7-9 to TRBJ2-7, with D maybe TRBD1 (6 bases). Germline V gene data show CDR1 as SEHNR and CDR2 as FQNEAQ (reference sequence). Trimming removed 3 bases at V and 9 bases at J, with 15 bases between. CDR3 length: 13 amino acids. The CDR3: CASSLGATNGQYF. In DNA, the CDR3 is TGTGCCAGCAGCTTGGGGGCCACTAACGGGCAGTACTTC.

This chain uses TRBV10-3 with TRBJ2-3; 8 nucleotides match TRBD2. The CDR3 consists of 16 residues. V lost 6 bases and J lost 3; bases outside the gene matches: 11. Germline V CDR1 and CDR2: ENHRY, SYGVKD. For the CDR3, the DNA is TGTGCCATCAGCACCCCGGGACTAGGAAAGACAGATACGCAGTATTTT. As protein: CAISTPGLGKTDTQYF.

This rearrangement joins TRBV7-9 to TRBJ2-7, with TRBD1 matching over 7 bases. V gave up 6 bases and J gave up 2 bases; unmatched junction bases: 4. Germline lookup yields CDR1 SEHNR and CDR2 FQNEAQ (reference sequence). The length of the CDR3 is 13 residues. The DNA of the CDR3 is TGTGCCAGCAGTTACGGGACAGCCTACGAGCAGTACTTC. Translating it yields CASSYGTAYEQYF. The complete variable domain, with remaining parts taken from reference TRBV7-9 and TRBJ2-7, reads DTGVSQNPRHKITKRGQNVTFRCDPISEHNRLYWYRQTLGQGPEFLTYFQNEAQLEKSRLLSDRFSAERPKGSFSTLEIQRTEQGDSAMYLCASSYGTAYEQYFGPGTRLTVT.

This rearrangement joins TRBV10-3 to TRBJ2-7; 7 nucleotides match TRBD2. V gave up 3 bases and J gave up 3 bases; unmatched junction bases: 11. Germline values: CDR1 ENHRY, CDR2 SYGVKD. The CDR3 is made up of 16 amino acids. DNA for the CDR3: TGTGCCATCAGTGAAGACCAAGCGGGAAGGGTCTACGAGCAGTACTTC. It yields the protein CAISEDQAGRVYEQYF.

This clone was seen once. This rearrangement joins TRBV5-4 to TRBJ1-3; D is perhaps TRBD1 (5 bases). This CDR3 region has 16 residues. The germline gives CDR1 SGHNT, CDR2 YYREEE (reference sequence). Trimming left V 0 bases short and J 0 bases short, with 10 bases between. DNA of the CDR3: TGTGCCAGCAGCTTGGGCGGGGCGGCCTCTGGAAACACCATATATTTT. It is translated as CASSLGGAASGNTIYF.